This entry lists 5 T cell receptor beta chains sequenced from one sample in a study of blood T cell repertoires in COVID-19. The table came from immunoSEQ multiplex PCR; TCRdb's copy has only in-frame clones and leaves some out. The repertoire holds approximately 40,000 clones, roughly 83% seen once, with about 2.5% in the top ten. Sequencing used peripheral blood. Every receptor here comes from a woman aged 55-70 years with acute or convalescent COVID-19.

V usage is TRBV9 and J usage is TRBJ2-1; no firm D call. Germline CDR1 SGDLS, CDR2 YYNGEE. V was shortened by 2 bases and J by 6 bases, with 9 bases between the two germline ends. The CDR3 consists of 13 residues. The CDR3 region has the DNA TGTGCCAGCAGCGTTGGCAGACTCAATGAGCAGTTCTTC. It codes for CASSVGRLNEQFF.

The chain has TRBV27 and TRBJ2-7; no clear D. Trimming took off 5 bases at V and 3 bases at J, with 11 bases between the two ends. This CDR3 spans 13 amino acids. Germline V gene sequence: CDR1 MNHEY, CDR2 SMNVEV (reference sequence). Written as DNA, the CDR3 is TGTGCCAGCAGTGATGGTCGAGGCTACGAGCAGTACTTC. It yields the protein CASSDGRGYEQYF.

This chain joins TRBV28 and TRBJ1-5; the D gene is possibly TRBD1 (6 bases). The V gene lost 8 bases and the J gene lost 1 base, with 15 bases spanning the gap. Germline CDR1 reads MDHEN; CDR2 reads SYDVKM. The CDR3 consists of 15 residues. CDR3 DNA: TGTGCCAGCGATCTCCGGGGGGCGAGCAATCAGCCCCAGCATTTT. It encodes CASDLRGASNQPQHF.

The chain's CDR3 is CASSENRRETQYF. The CDR3 nucleotides are TGTGCCAGCAGTGAAAATAGGAGAGAGACCCAGTACTTC. The genes are TRBV2 and TRBJ2-5; no reliable D call. The V gene's germline CDR1 is SNHLY and CDR2 FYNNEI. The V gene lost 2 bases and the J gene lost 4 bases, with 8 bases spanning the gap. The CDR3 is 13 amino acids.

CDR3 coding DNA: TGTGCCTCCTCCTCCGTGAGTTCCGACACTGAAGCTTTCTTT. Amino acids: CASSSVSSDTEAFF. The J gene is TRBJ1-1, the V gene TRBV30; no reliable D call. Germline V gene sequence: CDR1 GTSNPN, CDR2 SVGIG (reference sequence). This CDR3 comprises 14 residues. Trimming left V 7 bases short and J 3 bases short, with 18 bases between.